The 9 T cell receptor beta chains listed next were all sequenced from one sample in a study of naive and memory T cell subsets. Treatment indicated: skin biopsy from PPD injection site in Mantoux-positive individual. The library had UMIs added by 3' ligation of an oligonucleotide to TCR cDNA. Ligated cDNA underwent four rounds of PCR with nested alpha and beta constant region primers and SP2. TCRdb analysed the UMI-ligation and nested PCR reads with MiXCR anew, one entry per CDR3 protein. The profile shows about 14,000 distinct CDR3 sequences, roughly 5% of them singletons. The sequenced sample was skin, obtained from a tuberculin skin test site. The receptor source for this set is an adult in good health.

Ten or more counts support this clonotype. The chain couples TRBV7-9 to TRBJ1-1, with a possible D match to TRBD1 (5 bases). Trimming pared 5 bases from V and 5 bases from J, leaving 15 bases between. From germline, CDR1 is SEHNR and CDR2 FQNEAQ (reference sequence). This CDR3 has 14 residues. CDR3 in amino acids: CASSRGGWGTEAFF. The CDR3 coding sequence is TGTGCCAGCAGCCGGGGGGGATGGGGTACTGAAGCTTTCTTT. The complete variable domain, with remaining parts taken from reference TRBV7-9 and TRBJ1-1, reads DTGVSQNPRHKITKRGQNVTFRCDPISEHNRLYWYRQTLGQGPEFLTYFQNEAQLEKSRLLSDRFSAERPKGSFSTLEIQRTEQGDSAMYLCASSRGGWGTEAFFGQGTRLTVV.

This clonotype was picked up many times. The CDR3 nucleotides read TGTGCCAGCTCAGCTCGGGGATATACGCAGTATTTT. Amino acid sequence: CASSARGYTQYF. V and J are TRBV18 and TRBJ2-3; D is possibly TRBD2 (5 bases). Germline V gene sequence: CDR1 KGHSH, CDR2 LQKENI. V dropped 5 bases and J dropped 7 bases, with 10 bases sitting between them. This CDR3 is 12 amino acids long.

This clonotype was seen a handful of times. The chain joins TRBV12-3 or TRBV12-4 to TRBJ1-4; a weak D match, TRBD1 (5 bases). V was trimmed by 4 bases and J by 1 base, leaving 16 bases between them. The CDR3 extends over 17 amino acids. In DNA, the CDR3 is TGTGCCAGCAGTTCGCCTCGGGACGGCCAAACTAATGAAAAACTGTTTTTT. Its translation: CASSSPRDGQTNEKLFF.

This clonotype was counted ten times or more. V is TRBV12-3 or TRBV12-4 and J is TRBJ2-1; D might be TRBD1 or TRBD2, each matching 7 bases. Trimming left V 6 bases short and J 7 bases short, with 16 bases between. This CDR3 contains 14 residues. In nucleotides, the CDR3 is TGTGCCAGCAGCCCCGCAGGGGGGGTGAATGAGCAGTTCTTC. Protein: CASSPAGGVNEQFF.

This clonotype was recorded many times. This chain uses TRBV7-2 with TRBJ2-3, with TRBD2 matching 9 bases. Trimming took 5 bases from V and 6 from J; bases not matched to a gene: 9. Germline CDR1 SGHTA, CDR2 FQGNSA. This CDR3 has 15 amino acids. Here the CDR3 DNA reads TGTGCCAGCAGCAAAGGGGGACTAGCTAGCGATACGCAGTATTTT. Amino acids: CASSKGGLASDTQYF.

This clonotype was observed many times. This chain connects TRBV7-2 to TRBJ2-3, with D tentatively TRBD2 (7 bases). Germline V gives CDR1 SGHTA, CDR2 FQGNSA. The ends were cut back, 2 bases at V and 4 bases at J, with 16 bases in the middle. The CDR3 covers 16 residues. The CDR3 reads CASSLRNWEGADTQYF. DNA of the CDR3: TGTGCCAGCAGCTTAAGAAACTGGGAGGGGGCAGATACGCAGTATTTT.

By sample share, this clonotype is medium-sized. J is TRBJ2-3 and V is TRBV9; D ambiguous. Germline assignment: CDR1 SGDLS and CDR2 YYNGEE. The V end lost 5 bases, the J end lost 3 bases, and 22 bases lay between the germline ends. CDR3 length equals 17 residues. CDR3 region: CASSPSPSGLRTDTQYF. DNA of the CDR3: TGTGCCAGCAGTCCATCCCCGTCGGGCCTTCGGACAGATACGCAGTATTTT.

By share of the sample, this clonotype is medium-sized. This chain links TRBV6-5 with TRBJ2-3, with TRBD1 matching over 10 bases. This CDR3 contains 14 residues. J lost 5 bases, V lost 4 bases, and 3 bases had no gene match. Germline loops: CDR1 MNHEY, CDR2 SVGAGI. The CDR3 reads CASSFDRGQDTQYF. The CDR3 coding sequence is TGTGCCAGCAGTTTTGACAGGGGGCAAGATACGCAGTATTTT.

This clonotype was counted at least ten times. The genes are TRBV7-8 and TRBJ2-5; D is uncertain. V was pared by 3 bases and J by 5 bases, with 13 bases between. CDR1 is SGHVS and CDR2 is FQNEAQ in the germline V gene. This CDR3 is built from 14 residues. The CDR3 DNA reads TGTGCCAGCAGCTTCGCGGCCAAACTGGAGACCCAGTACTTC. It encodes CASSFAAKLETQYF.